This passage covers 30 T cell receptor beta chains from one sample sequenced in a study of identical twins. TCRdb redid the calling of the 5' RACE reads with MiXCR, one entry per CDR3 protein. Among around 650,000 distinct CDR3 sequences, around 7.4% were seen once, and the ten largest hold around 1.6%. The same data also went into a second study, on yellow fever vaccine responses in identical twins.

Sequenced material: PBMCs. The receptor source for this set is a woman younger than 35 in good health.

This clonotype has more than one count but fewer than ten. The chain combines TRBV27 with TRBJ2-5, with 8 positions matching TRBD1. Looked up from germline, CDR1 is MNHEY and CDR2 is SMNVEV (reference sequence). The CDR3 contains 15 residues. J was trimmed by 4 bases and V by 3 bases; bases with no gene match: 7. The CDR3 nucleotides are TGTGCCAGCAGTTTTTCAGGGGGCGGAAGAGAGACCCAGTACTTC. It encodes CASSFSGGGRETQYF.

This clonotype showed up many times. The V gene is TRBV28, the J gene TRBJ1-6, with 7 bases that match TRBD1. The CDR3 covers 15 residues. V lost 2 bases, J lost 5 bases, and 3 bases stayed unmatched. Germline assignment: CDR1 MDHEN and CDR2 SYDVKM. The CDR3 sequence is CASSLGTVNNSPLHF. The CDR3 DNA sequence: TGTGCCAGCAGTTTAGGGACAGTAAATAATTCACCCCTCCACTTT.

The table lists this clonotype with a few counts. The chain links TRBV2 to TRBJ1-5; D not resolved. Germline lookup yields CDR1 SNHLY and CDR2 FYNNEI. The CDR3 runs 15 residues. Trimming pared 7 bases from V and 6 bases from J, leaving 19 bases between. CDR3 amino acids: CASTEGENRGQPQHF. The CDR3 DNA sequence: TGTGCCAGCACCGAGGGAGAAAACCGCGGTCAGCCCCAGCATTTT.

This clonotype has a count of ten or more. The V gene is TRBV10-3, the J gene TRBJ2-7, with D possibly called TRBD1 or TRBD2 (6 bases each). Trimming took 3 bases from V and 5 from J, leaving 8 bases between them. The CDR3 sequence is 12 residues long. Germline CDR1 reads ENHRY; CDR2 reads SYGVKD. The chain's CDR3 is CAISERGDEQYF. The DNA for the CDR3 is TGTGCCATCAGTGAAAGGGGGGACGAGCAGTACTTC.

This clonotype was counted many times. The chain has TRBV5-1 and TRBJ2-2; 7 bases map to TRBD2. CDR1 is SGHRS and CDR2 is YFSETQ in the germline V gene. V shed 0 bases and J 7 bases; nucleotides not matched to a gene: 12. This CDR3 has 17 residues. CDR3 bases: TGCGCCAGCAGCTTGGTGTGGCGGGAGTCTATGAACGGGGAGCTGTTTTTT. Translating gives CASSLVWRESMNGELFF.

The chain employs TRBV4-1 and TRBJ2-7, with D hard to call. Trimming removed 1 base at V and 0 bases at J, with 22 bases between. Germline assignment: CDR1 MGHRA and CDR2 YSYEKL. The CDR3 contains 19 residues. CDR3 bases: TGCGCCAGCAGCCAAGGAATGCAATTAGGGCCTTACAGCTCCTACGAGCAGTACTTC. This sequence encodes CASSQGMQLGPYSSYEQYF.

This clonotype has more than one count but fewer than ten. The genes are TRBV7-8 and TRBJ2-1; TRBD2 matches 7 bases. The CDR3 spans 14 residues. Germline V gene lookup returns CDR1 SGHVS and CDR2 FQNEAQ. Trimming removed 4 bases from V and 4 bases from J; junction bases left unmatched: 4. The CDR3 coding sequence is TGTGCCAGCAGCTGGGGGACTATATACAATGAGCAGTTCTTC. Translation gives CASSWGTIYNEQFF.

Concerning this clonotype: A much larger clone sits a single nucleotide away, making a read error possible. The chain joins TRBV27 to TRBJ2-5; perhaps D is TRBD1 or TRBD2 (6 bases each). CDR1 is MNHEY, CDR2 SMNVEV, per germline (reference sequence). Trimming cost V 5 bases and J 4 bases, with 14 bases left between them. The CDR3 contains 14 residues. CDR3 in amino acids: CASSVVQGGETQYF. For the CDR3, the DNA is TGTGCCAGCAGTGTCGTACAGGGAGGAGAGACCCAGTACTTC.

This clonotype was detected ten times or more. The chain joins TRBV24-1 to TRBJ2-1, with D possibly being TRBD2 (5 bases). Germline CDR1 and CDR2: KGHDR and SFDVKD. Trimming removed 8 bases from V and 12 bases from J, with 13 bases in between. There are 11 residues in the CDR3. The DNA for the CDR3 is TGTGCCACCATGATCCGGGAAGTGCAGTTCTTC. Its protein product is CATMIREVQFF.

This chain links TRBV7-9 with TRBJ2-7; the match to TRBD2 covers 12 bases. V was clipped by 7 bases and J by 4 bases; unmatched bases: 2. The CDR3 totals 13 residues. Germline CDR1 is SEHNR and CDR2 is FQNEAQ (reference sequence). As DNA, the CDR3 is TGTGCCAGCACCCTAGCGGGAGGGTACGAGCAGTACTTC. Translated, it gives CASTLAGGYEQYF.

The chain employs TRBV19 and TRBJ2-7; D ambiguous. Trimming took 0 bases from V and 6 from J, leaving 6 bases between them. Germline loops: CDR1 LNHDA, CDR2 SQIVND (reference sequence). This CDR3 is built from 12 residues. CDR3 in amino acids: CASSIDSVEQYV. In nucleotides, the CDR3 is TGTGCCAGTAGTATAGATTCGGTCGAGCAGTACGTC.

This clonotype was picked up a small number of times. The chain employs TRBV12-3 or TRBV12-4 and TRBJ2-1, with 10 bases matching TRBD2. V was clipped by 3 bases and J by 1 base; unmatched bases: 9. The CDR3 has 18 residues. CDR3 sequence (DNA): TGTGCCAGCAGTTTGGAGCTAGCGGGAGTCAGGTCCTACAATGAGCAGTTCTTC. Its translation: CASSLELAGVRSYNEQFF.

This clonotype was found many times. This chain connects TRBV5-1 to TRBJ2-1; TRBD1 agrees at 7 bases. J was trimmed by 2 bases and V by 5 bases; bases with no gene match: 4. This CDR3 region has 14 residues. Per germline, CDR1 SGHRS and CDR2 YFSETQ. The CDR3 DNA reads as TGCGCCAGCAGACCGGGACAGCCCTACAATGAGCAGTTCTTC. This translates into CASRPGQPYNEQFF.

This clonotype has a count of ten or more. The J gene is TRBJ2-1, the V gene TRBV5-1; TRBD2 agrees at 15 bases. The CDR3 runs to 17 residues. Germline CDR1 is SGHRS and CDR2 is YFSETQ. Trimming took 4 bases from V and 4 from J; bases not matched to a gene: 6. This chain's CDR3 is CASSIGLAGGRYNEQFF. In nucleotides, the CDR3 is TGCGCCAGCAGCATAGGACTAGCGGGGGGGCGGTACAATGAGCAGTTCTTC.

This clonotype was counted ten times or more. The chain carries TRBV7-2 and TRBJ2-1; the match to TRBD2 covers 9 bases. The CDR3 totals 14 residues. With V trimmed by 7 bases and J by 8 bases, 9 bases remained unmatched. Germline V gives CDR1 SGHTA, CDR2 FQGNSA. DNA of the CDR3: TGTGCCAGCAACGCGGGAGGGCCGGGGCATGAGCAGTTCTTC. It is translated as CASNAGGPGHEQFF.

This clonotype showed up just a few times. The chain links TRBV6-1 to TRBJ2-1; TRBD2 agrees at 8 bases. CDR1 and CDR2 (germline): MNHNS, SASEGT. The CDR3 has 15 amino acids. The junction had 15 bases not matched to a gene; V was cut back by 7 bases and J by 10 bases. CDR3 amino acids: CASTITSGSKGEQFF. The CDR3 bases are TGTGCCAGCACAATCACTAGCGGATCCAAGGGGGAGCAGTTCTTC.

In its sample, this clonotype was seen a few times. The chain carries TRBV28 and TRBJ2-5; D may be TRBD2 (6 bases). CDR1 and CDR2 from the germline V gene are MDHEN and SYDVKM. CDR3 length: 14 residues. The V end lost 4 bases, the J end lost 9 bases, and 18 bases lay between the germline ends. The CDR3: CASSSTGPPGAQYF. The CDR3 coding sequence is TGTGCCAGCAGTTCTACCGGACCCCCGGGGGCCCAGTACTTC.

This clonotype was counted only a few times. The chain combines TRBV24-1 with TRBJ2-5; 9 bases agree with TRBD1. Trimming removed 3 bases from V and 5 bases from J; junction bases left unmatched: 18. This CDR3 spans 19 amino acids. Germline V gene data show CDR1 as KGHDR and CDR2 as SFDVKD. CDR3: CATSDQQGLGTGGLETQYF. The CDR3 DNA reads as TGTGCCACCAGTGATCAACAAGGGTTGGGCACAGGGGGCCTGGAGACCCAGTACTTC.

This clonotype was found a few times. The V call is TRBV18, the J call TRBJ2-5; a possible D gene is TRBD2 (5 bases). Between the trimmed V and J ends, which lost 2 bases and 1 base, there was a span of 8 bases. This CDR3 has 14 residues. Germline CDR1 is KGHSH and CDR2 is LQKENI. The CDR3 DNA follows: TGTGCCAGCTCACCATTCGGAGGCCAAGAGACCCAGTACTTC. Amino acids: CASSPFGGQETQYF.

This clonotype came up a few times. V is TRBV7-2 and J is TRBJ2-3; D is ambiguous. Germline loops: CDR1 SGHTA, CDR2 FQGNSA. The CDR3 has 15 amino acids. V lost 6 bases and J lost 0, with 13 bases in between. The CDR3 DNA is TGTGCCAGCAGGATAGACCCTTCTAGCACAGATACGCAGTATTTT. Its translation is CASRIDPSSTDTQYF.

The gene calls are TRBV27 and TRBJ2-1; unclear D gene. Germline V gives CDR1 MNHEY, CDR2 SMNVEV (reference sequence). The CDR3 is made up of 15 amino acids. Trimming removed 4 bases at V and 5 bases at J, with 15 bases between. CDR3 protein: CASSSYATVNNEQFF. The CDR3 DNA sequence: TGTGCCAGCAGTTCCTACGCCACTGTGAACAATGAGCAGTTCTTC.

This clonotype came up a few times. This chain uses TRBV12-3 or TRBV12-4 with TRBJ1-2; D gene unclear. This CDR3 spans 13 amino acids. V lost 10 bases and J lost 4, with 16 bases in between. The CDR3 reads CATNEPGVYGYTF. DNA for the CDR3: TGTGCCACCAACGAGCCGGGAGTCTATGGCTACACCTTC.

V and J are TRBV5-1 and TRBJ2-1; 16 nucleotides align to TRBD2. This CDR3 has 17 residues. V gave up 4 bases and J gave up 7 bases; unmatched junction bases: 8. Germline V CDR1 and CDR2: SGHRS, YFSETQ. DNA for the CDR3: TGCGCCAGCAGCCCGGGGACTAGCGGGAGGGCCGGAAATGAGCAGTTCTTC. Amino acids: CASSPGTSGRAGNEQFF.

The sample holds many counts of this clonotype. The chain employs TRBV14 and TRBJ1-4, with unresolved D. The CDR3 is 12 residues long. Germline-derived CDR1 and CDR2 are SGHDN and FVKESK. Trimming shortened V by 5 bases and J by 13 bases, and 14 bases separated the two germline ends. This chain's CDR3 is CASSMTSGLLFF. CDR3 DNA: TGTGCCAGCAGCATGACTTCAGGACTACTGTTTTTT.

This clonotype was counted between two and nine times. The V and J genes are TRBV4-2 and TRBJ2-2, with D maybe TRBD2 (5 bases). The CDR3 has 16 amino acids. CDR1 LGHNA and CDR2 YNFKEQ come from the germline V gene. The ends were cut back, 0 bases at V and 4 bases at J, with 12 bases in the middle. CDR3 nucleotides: TGTGCCAGCAGCCAAGATATTGACCGGGGCACCGGGGAGCTGTTTTTT. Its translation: CASSQDIDRGTGELFF.

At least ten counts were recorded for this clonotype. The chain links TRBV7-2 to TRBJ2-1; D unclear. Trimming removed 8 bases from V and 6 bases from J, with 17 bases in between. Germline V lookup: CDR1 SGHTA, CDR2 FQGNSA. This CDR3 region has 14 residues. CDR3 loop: CASSNRAGSNEQFF. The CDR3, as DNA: TGTGCCAGCTCTAATAGGGCAGGTAGCAATGAGCAGTTCTTC.

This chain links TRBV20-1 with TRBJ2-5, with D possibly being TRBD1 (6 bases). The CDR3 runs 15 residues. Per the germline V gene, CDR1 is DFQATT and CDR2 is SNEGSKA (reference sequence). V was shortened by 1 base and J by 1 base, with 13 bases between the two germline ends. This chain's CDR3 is CSARAPTGGQETQYF. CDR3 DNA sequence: TGCAGTGCTAGAGCCCCGACAGGCGGCCAAGAGACCCAGTACTTC.

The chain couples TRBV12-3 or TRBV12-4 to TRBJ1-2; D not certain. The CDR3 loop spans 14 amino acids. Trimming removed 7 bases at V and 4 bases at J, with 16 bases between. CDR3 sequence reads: CASTTLGFSYGYTF. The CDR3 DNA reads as TGTGCCAGCACCACCTTGGGGTTCTCCTATGGCTACACCTTC.

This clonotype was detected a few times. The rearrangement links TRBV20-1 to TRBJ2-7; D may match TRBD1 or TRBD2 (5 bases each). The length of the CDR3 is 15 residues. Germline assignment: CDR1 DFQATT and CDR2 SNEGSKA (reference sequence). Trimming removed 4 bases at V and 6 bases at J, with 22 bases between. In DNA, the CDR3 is TGCAGTGCTAATCACCGGGACCAATCATTTGGCGAGCAGTACGTC. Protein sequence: CSANHRDQSFGEQYV.

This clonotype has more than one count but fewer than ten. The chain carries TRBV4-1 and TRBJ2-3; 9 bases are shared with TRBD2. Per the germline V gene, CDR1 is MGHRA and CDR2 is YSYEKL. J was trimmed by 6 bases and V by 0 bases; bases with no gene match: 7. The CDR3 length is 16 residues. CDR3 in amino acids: CASSQEERGARDTQYF. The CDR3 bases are TGCGCCAGCAGCCAAGAAGAGCGGGGGGCCCGGGATACGCAGTATTTT.